These 25 T cell receptor beta chains were sequenced from one sample in a study of Tregs in tolerant kidney transplant recipients. TCRdb keeps only in-frame clones here, not all; method: immunoSEQ multiplex PCR. The table records 98,000 or so clones, roughly 90% of them present only once. Specimen: CD4+ T cells from blood, collected before the transplant. The source is a human donor who received a combined kidney and bone marrow transplant.

V is TRBV6-5 and J is TRBJ2-7; 8 bases line up with TRBD1. The CDR3 has 14 amino acids. The V gene's germline CDR1 is MNHEY and CDR2 SVGAGI. The V and J ends lost 10 bases and 5 bases, in that order; junction bases with no gene match: 13. DNA for the CDR3: TGTGCCACCAGGGATCGGACAGGGAGGAACGAGCAGTACTTC. This codes for CATRDRTGRNEQYF.

The chain carries TRBV11-2 and TRBJ1-1; the D gene is possibly TRBD1 (5 bases). Trimming shortened V by 5 bases and J by 2 bases, and 9 bases separated the two germline ends. The CDR3 consists of 13 residues. Germline V lookup: CDR1 SGHAT, CDR2 FQNNGV. The DNA for the CDR3 is TGTGCCAGCAGCCCGGGGGGTAACACTGAAGCTTTCTTT. Its protein product is CASSPGGNTEAFF.

The J gene is TRBJ1-2, the V gene TRBV7-9; TRBD1 agrees at 7 bases. V dropped 8 bases and J dropped 2; count of bases not matched to a gene: 5. The V gene's germline CDR1 is SEHNR and CDR2 FQNEAQ (reference sequence). The CDR3 has 13 residues. The CDR3 coding sequence is TGTGCCAGCCGAGACAGGGTAAACTATGGCTACACCTTC. This translates into CASRDRVNYGYTF.

V gene TRBV27 combines with J gene TRBJ2-2, with D tentatively TRBD2 (5 bases). Germline loops: CDR1 MNHEY, CDR2 SMNVEV (reference sequence). The V end was cut by 6 bases, the J end by 3 bases, with 20 bases between. The CDR3 loop spans 17 amino acids. The CDR3 loop is CASSPLTADKYTGELFF. CDR3 coding DNA: TGTGCCAGCAGCCCCCTTACAGCGGATAAGTACACCGGGGAGCTGTTTTTT.

Here the CDR3 DNA reads TGTGCCAGCAGCCCCGGACAGGGAGTTACAGATACGCAGTATTTT. This codes for CASSPGQGVTDTQYF. The chain uses TRBV5-6 and TRBJ2-3, with 8 nucleotides matching TRBD1. This CDR3 contains 15 residues. Trimming removed 4 bases from V and 3 bases from J; junction bases left unmatched: 7. Germline V lookup: CDR1 SGHDT, CDR2 YYEEEE.

The rearrangement joins TRBV6-5 to TRBJ1-3; D not certain. The germline V and J ends were trimmed by 0 bases and 4 bases, with 13 bases remaining between them. There are 16 residues in the CDR3. The germline CDR1 and CDR2 sequences are MNHEY and SVGAGI. DNA for the CDR3: TGTGCCAGCAGTTACTCCCGTCCGGAGAAGGGAAACACCATATATTTT. Translated: CASSYSRPEKGNTIYF.

This clone was seen once. The chain employs TRBV7-7 and TRBJ2-5; 7 nucleotides align to TRBD1. The V gene's germline CDR1 is SSHAT and CDR2 FNYEAQ (reference sequence). This CDR3 comprises 17 residues. Germline trimming cut 0 bases from V and 7 bases from J; bases unmatched to any gene: 14. CDR3 in DNA: TGTGCCAGCAGCTTAGCGCTAAGCGAAGGGGGCGCTGGGACCCAGTACTTC. This gives the protein CASSLALSEGGAGTQYF. The variable domain in full, completed from reference TRBV7-7 and TRBJ2-5, reads GAGVSQSPRYKVTKRGQDVTLRCDPISSHATLYWYQQALGQGPEFLTYFNYEAQPDKSGLPSDRFSAERPEGSISTLTIQRTEQRDSAMYRCASSLALSEGGAGTQYFGPGTRLLVL.

V is TRBV5-6 and J is TRBJ1-2; D unresolved. The CDR3 contains 13 residues. Trimming cost V 2 bases and J 6 bases, with 11 bases left between them. Germline CDR1 SGHDT, CDR2 YYEEEE. CDR3 residues: CASSFEPGDGYTF. CDR3 DNA sequence: TGTGCCAGCAGCTTTGAACCGGGTGATGGCTACACCTTC.

The chain carries TRBV9 and TRBJ2-2; D unresolved. Between the trimmed V and J ends, which lost 0 bases and 7 bases, there was a span of 10 bases. CDR3 length equals 14 residues. CDR1 and CDR2 (germline): SGDLS, YYNGEE. The CDR3 nucleotides read TGTGCCAGCAGCGTAGCCCCGGGTAACGGGGAGCTGTTTTTT. It yields the protein CASSVAPGNGELFF.

The chain combines TRBV11-1 with TRBJ2-7; tentatively, D is TRBD1 (6 bases). The CDR3 extends over 14 amino acids. Germline V CDR1 and CDR2: SGHAT, FQDESV (reference sequence). V lost 4 bases and J lost 0, with 10 bases in between. CDR3 bases: TGTGCCAGCAGCTACGGGACATCCTCCTACGAGCAGTACTTC. Encoded protein: CASSYGTSSYEQYF.

The CDR3 sequence is CASSADTQYF. In nucleotides, the CDR3 is TGTGCCAGCAGCGCGGATACGCAGTATTTT. V is TRBV11-2 and J is TRBJ2-3; no clear D. The CDR3 contains 10 residues. Per the germline V gene, CDR1 is SGHAT and CDR2 is FQNNGV. Trimming stripped 5 bases from V and 6 bases from J, with 3 bases between.

The chain joins TRBV29-1 to TRBJ1-4; no reliable D call. Trimming shortened V by 0 bases and J by 7 bases, and 12 bases separated the two germline ends. The germline V gene encodes CDR1 SQVTM and CDR2 ANQGSEA. This CDR3 comprises 14 residues. The CDR3 nucleotides are TGCAGCGTTGAAGAACGGGGTGAACGTGAAAAACTGTTTTTT. It encodes CSVEERGEREKLFF.

The chain has TRBV4-3 and TRBJ2-2; D unresolved. The CDR3 extends over 14 amino acids. The V and J ends lost 4 bases and 7 bases respectively, with 13 bases between them. Germline CDR1 reads LGHNA; CDR2 reads YSLEER. The CDR3 loop is CASSPSEEVGELFF. In DNA form, the CDR3 reads TGCGCCAGCAGCCCCTCTGAGGAAGTCGGGGAGCTGTTTTTT.

The CDR3 DNA is TGTGCCACCAGCAGACTAACCCCGGGCAGGGAGGCAAACATTCAGTACTTC. This translates into CATSRLTPGREANIQYF. This rearrangement joins TRBV15 to TRBJ2-4, with D tentatively TRBD2 (6 bases). This CDR3 is built from 17 residues. Trimming stripped 2 bases from V and 6 bases from J, with 20 bases between. The germline CDR1 and CDR2 sequences are LNHNV and YYDKDF (reference sequence).

The V call is TRBV10-3, the J call TRBJ1-2; 11 bases match TRBD1. The CDR3 runs 18 residues. The germline V gene has CDR1 ENHRY and CDR2 SYGVKD. Losses at the gene ends were 1 base for V and 2 bases for J; bases not matched to a gene: 9. DNA for the CDR3: TGTGCCATCAGTGAGTGGTCTAGGACAGGGGGCAGGAACTATGGCTACACCTTC. Protein sequence: CAISEWSRTGGRNYGYTF.

The rearrangement joins TRBV2 to TRBJ2-7; maybe TRBD1 (6 bases). This CDR3 is 15 amino acids long. The germline CDR1 and CDR2 sequences are SNHLY and FYNNEI. Trimming took off 1 base at V and 4 bases at J, with 14 bases between the two ends. DNA for the CDR3: TGTGCCAGCAGTGAAGAGGCAGGGGCGGCTTACGAGCAGTACTTC. Translating it yields CASSEEAGAAYEQYF.

This chain joins TRBV9 and TRBJ1-4; tentatively, D is TRBD1 (5 bases). V lost 4 bases, J lost 6 bases, and 13 bases lay in between. Per the germline V gene, CDR1 is SGDLS and CDR2 is YYNGEE. The CDR3 is 14 residues long. CDR3 in amino acids: CASSPWGQHEKLFF. The CDR3 region has the DNA TGTGCCAGCAGCCCCTGGGGCCAGCATGAAAAACTGTTTTTT.

The V call is TRBV27, the J call TRBJ2-2, with TRBD2 matching 14 bases. Per germline, CDR1 MNHEY and CDR2 SMNVEV (reference sequence). Trimming took 5 bases from V and 5 from J; bases not matched to a gene: 13. This CDR3 is built from 19 residues. DNA of the CDR3: TGTGCCAGCAGTGAACACTGGACTAGCGGGAGGCGGCGTACCGGGGAGCTGTTTTTT. This translates into CASSEHWTSGRRRTGELFF.

In DNA form, the CDR3 reads TGTGCCAGCAGTTTGGTCAGTAACTACGAGCAGTACTTC. Encoded protein: CASSLVSNYEQYF. V is TRBV27 and J is TRBJ2-7; D unresolved. Germline CDR1 MNHEY, CDR2 SMNVEV (reference sequence). The germline V and J ends were trimmed by 3 bases and 3 bases, with 9 bases remaining between them. This CDR3 contains 13 residues.

The J gene is TRBJ2-1, the V gene TRBV7-6, with 11 bases matching TRBD2. The CDR3 runs 16 residues. V gave up 1 base and J gave up 7 bases; unmatched junction bases: 6. Germline lookup yields CDR1 SGHVS and CDR2 FNYEAQ. This chain's CDR3 is CASSLVVTSGVNEQFF. Here the CDR3 DNA reads TGTGCCAGCAGCTTAGTTGTGACTAGCGGGGTAAATGAGCAGTTCTTC.

The rearrangement joins TRBV30 to TRBJ1-1; unclear D gene. V was pared by 3 bases and J by 5 bases, with 22 bases between. Per the germline V gene, CDR1 is GTSNPN and CDR2 is SVGIG (reference sequence). The CDR3 length is 16 residues. CDR3 DNA sequence: TGTGCCTGGAGGTTGGCGGGAGCCACCCTAGGGACTGAAGCTTTCTTT. It codes for CAWRLAGATLGTEAFF.

CDR3 sequence reads: CASSLGDWTNTEAFF. DNA of the CDR3: TGTGCCAGCAGTTTAGGGGACTGGACGAACACTGAAGCTTTCTTT. The chain links TRBV28 to TRBJ1-1; D may be TRBD1 (5 bases). Between the trimmed V and J ends, which lost 2 bases and 1 base, there was a span of 11 bases. Per the germline V gene, CDR1 is MDHEN and CDR2 is SYDVKM. This CDR3 contains 15 residues.

This chain links TRBV4-2 with TRBJ2-5, with 8 bases aligning to TRBD1. V was clipped by 2 bases and J by 3 bases; unmatched bases: 5. The CDR3 is 15 amino acids. Germline loops: CDR1 LGHNA, CDR2 YNFKEQ. This CDR3 is CASSQNYRGEETQYF. The CDR3 DNA reads TGTGCCAGCAGCCAAAATTACAGGGGGGAAGAGACCCAGTACTTC.

The chain combines TRBV5-1 with TRBJ2-5; D ambiguous. Germline CDR1 is SGHRS and CDR2 is YFSETQ. There are 14 residues in the CDR3. The V gene lost 0 bases and the J gene lost 0 bases, with 6 bases spanning the gap. The CDR3 sequence is CASSLGENQETQYF. Here the CDR3 DNA reads TGCGCCAGCAGCTTGGGAGAGAACCAAGAGACCCAGTACTTC.

This clone has a handful of counts. The gene calls are TRBV7-9 and TRBJ2-7; D gene unclear. The CDR3 extends over 13 amino acids. V gave up 4 bases and J gave up 0 bases, with 7 bases separating them. Germline loops: CDR1 SEHNR, CDR2 FQNEAQ (reference sequence). The CDR3 is CASSSLSSYEQYF. The CDR3 coding sequence is TGTGCCAGCAGCTCCCTATCCTCCTACGAGCAGTACTTC.